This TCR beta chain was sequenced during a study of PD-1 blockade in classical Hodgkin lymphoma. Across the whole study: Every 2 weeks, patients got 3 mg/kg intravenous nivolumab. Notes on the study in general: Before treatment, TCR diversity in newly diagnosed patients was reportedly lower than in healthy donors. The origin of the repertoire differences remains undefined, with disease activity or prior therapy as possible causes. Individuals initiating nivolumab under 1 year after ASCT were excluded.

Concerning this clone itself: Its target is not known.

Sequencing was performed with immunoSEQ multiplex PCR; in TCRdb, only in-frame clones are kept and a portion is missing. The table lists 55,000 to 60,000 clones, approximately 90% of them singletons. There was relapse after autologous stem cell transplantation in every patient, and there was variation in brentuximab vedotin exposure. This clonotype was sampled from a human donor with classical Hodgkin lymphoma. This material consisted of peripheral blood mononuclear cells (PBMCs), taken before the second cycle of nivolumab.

CDR3 in amino acids: CATGTSGMHEQYF. The CDR3 nucleotides read TGTGCCACCGGGACTAGCGGGATGCACGAGCAGTACTTC. V gene TRBV18 combines with J gene TRBJ2-7; 13 bases are a match to TRBD2. V was clipped by 10 bases and J by 5 bases; unmatched bases: 5. This CDR3 has 13 residues. The germline CDR1 and CDR2 sequences are KGHSH and LQKENI.